These T cell receptor beta chains were read from a single sample in a study of shared clonotypes between healthy human individuals. This table comes from immunoSEQ multiplex PCR, and its TCRdb copy is limited to in-frame clones, with some not included. Of about 2,500,000 clones listed, more than 80% are singletons. Sequencing was done on a sample of naive CD4+ T cells sorted from blood. These receptors came from a man younger than 30 in good health. Both conserved end residues are part of each CDR3. The order of the fields is clone size, D gene, CDR3 length, V gene, J gene, CDR3 DNA, CDR3 protein. D genes are given only for firm matches. The size of a clone is reported for some rows only, either as once, few or many, or as a class for expanded clones.

clone_size: NA; d_call: TRBD1; cdr3_length: 13; v_call: TRBV6-5; j_call: TRBJ1-2; cdr3_nt: TGTGCCAGCAAATTCCCCAGGGGGCATGGCTACACCTTC; cdr3_aa: CASKFPRGHGYTF
clone_size: once; d_call: TRBD1; cdr3_length: 15; v_call: TRBV7-9; j_call: TRBJ1-3; cdr3_nt: TGTGCCAGCAGCTTAGGACAGGGAGATGGAAACACCATATATTTT; cdr3_aa: CASSLGQGDGNTIYF
clone_size: NA; d_call: TRBD2; cdr3_length: 14; v_call: TRBV30; j_call: TRBJ2-7; cdr3_nt: TGTGCCTGGAGAGGCAGCTCATCGGGGGGTGAGCAGTACTTC; cdr3_aa: CAWRGSSSGGEQYF
clone_size: NA; d_call: NA; cdr3_length: 14; v_call: TRBV11-2; j_call: TRBJ1-1; cdr3_nt: TGTGCCAGCAGCCAAGGAAGGGCCAGCACTGAAGCTTTCTTT; cdr3_aa: CASSQGRASTEAFF
clone_size: NA; d_call: NA; cdr3_length: 14; v_call: TRBV6-5; j_call: TRBJ2-3; cdr3_nt: TGTGCCAGCAGAACGACAGCTAGCACAGATACGCAGTATTTT; cdr3_aa: CASRTTASTDTQYF
clone_size: once; d_call: NA; cdr3_length: 14; v_call: TRBV6-5; j_call: TRBJ1-2; cdr3_nt: TGTGCCAGCAGACGGTCGACAAATAACTATGGCTACACCTTC; cdr3_aa: CASRRSTNNYGYTF
clone_size: once; d_call: NA; cdr3_length: 15; v_call: TRBV6-8; j_call: TRBJ2-4; cdr3_nt: TGTGCCAGCAGTTGTGATTTGTTAGCCAAAAACATTCAGTACTTC; cdr3_aa: CASSCDLLAKNIQYF
clone_size: NA; d_call: NA; cdr3_length: 14; v_call: TRBV11-2; j_call: TRBJ2-7; cdr3_nt: TGTGCCAGCAGCCCCGATTGGGTTAAGTACGAGCAGTACTTC; cdr3_aa: CASSPDWVKYEQYF
clone_size: NA; d_call: NA; cdr3_length: 15; v_call: TRBV2; j_call: TRBJ2-3; cdr3_nt: TGTGCCAGCAGTGAAGTCGGGGTAGGCACAGATACGCAGTATTTT; cdr3_aa: CASSEVGVGTDTQYF
clone_size: once; d_call: NA; cdr3_length: 15; v_call: TRBV19; j_call: TRBJ1-2; cdr3_nt: TGTGCCAGTAGTATAGGAGGCAGAAATACAGATGGCTACACCTTC; cdr3_aa: CASSIGGRNTDGYTF
clone_size: NA; d_call: TRBD2; cdr3_length: 15; v_call: TRBV18; j_call: TRBJ2-1; cdr3_nt: TGTGCCAGCTCACCGCTAGCGGGAACCTACAATGAGCAGTTCTTC; cdr3_aa: CASSPLAGTYNEQFF
clone_size: NA; d_call: NA; cdr3_length: 15; v_call: TRBV10-3; j_call: TRBJ2-5; cdr3_nt: TGTGCCATCAGTGAGGGGTATGGGTCTCAAGAGACCCAGTACTTC; cdr3_aa: CAISEGYGSQETQYF
clone_size: once; d_call: NA; cdr3_length: 15; v_call: TRBV11-2; j_call: TRBJ2-5; cdr3_nt: TGTGCCAGCAGCGTAACAGGGCTCTTAGGGGAGACCCAGTACTTC; cdr3_aa: CASSVTGLLGETQYF
clone_size: NA; d_call: TRBD1; cdr3_length: 14; v_call: TRBV19; j_call: TRBJ2-7; cdr3_nt: TGTGCCAGTAGTGGACCGGGACAGGGTTACGAGCAGTACTTC; cdr3_aa: CASSGPGQGYEQYF
clone_size: NA; d_call: NA; cdr3_length: 14; v_call: TRBV10-3; j_call: TRBJ1-4; cdr3_nt: TGTGCCATCAGGCAGGGTGGAAAGAATGAAAAACTGTTTTTT; cdr3_aa: CAIRQGGKNEKLFF
clone_size: NA; d_call: NA; cdr3_length: 15; v_call: TRBV19; j_call: TRBJ1-1; cdr3_nt: TGTGCCAGTAGTCCCTACACCCGCATGAACACTGAAGCTTTCTTT; cdr3_aa: CASSPYTRMNTEAFF
clone_size: NA; d_call: NA; cdr3_length: 14; v_call: TRBV10-3; j_call: TRBJ1-2; cdr3_nt: TGTGCCATCAGTGCCTGGGCGGAGAACTATGGCTACACCTTC; cdr3_aa: CAISAWAENYGYTF
clone_size: NA; d_call: NA; cdr3_length: 15; v_call: TRBV6-1; j_call: TRBJ1-5; cdr3_nt: TGTGCCAGCAGTGAATATGGAGCTAATAGTCAGCCCCAGCATTTT; cdr3_aa: CASSEYGANSQPQHF
clone_size: NA; d_call: NA; cdr3_length: 11; v_call: TRBV28; j_call: TRBJ2-2; cdr3_nt: TGTGCCAGCACCAACACCGGGGAGCTGTTTTTT; cdr3_aa: CASTNTGELFF
clone_size: NA; d_call: TRBD2; cdr3_length: 16; v_call: TRBV7-2; j_call: TRBJ2-3; cdr3_nt: TGTGCCAGCAGCTTATACGCGGGAGTGGGCACAGATACGCAGTATTTT; cdr3_aa: CASSLYAGVGTDTQYF
clone_size: NA; d_call: NA; cdr3_length: 14; v_call: TRBV7-9; j_call: TRBJ1-4; cdr3_nt: TGTGCCAGCAGCTTCTCGTCAACTAATGAAAAACTGTTTTTT; cdr3_aa: CASSFSSTNEKLFF
clone_size: NA; d_call: TRBD1; cdr3_length: 15; v_call: TRBV2; j_call: TRBJ2-7; cdr3_nt: TGTGCCAGCAGGGCCGGGACAGGGAGGAGGGACGAGCAGTACTTC; cdr3_aa: CASRAGTGRRDEQYF
clone_size: NA; d_call: NA; cdr3_length: 16; v_call: TRBV7-8; j_call: TRBJ2-5; cdr3_nt: TGTGCCAGCAGCGTAAGATGGGGAGATCTCCAAGAGACCCAGTACTTC; cdr3_aa: CASSVRWGDLQETQYF